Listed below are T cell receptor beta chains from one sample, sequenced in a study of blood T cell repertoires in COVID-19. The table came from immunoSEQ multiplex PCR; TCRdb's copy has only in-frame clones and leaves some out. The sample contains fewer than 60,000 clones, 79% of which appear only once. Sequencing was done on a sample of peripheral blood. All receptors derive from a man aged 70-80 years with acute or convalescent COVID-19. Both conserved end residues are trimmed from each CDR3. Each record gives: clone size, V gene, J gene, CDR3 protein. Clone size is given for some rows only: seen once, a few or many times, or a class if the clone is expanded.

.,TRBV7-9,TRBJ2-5,ASSVQVKETQY
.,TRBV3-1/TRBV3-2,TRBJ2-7,ASSQARTGGKYEQY
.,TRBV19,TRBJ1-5,ASRSRAFRQPQH
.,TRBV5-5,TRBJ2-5,ASSSPGVGETQY
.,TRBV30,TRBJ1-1,AWSGRGSDTEAF
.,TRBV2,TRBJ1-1,ASSWETEAF
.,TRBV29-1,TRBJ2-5,SLWTGGKETQY
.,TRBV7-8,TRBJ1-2,ASSLPGQGFDGYT
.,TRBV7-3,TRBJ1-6,ASSLEGAWYSPLH
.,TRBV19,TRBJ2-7,ASSYRQSSSYEQY
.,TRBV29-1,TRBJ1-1,SVVREGTEAF
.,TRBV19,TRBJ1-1,ATDGNHRDRDYAAF
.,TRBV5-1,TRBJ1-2,ASSWGQGRNYGYT
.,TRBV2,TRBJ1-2,ASRDTGNYGYT
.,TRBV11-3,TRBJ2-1,ASSSRDRDNEQF
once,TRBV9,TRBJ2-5,ASAEQGLETQY
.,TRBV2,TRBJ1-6,ASSGDRGNSPLH
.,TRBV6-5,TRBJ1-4,AGSQFATNEKLF
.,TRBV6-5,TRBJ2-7,ASRDPGYEQY
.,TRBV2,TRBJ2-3,ASRADRGLKDTQY
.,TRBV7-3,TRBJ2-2,ATGAGGHRTGELF
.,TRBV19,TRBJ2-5,ASTGGDREETQY
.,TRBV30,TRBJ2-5,AWSGPGGGETQY
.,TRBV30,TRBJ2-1,AWSVSYNEQF
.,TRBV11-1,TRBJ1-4,ASSDSRGGHNEKLF
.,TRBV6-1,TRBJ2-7,ASSVYSGGRDYYEQY